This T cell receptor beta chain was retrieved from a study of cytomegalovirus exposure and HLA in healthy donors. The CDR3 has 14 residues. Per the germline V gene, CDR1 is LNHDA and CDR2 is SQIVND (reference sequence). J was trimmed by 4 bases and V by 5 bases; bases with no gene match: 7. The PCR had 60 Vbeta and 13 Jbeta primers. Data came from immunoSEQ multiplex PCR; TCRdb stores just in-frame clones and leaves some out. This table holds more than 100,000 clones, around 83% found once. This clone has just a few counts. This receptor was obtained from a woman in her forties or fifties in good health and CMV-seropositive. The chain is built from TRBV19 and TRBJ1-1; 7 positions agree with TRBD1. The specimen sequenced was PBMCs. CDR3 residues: CASSSIDRATEAFF. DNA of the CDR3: TGTGCCAGTAGTTCGATAGACAGGGCCACTGAAGCTTTCTTT.